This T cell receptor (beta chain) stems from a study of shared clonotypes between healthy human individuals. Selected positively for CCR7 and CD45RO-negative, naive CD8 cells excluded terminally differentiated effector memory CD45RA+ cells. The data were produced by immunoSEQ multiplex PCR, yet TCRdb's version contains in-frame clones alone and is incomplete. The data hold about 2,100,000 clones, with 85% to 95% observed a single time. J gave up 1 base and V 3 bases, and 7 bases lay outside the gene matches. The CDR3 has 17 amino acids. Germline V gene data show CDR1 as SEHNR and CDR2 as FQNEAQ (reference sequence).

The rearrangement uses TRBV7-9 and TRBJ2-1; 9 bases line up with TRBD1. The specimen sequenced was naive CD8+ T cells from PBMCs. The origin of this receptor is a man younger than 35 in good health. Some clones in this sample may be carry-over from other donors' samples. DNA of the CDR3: TGTGCCAGCAGCTTGGGGAACAGGGGGCGGTCCTACAATGAGCAGTTCTTC. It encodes CASSLGNRGRSYNEQFF.